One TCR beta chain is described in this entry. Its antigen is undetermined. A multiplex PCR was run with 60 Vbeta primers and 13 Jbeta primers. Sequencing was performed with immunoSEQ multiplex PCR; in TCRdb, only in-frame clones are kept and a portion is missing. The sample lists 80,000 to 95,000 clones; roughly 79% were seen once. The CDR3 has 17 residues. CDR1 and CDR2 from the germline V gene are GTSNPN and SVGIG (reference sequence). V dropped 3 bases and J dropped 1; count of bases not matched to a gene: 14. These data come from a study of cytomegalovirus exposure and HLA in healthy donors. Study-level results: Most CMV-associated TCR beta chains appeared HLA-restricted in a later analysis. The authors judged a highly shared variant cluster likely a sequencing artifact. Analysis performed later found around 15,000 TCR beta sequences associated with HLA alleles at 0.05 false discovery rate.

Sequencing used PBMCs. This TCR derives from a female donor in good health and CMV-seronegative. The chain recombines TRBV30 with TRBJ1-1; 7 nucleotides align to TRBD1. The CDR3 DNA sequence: TGTGCCTGGAGAGGAGGACAGGTCTTTGTTCCGAACACTGAAGCTTTCTTT. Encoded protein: CAWRGGQVFVPNTEAFF.